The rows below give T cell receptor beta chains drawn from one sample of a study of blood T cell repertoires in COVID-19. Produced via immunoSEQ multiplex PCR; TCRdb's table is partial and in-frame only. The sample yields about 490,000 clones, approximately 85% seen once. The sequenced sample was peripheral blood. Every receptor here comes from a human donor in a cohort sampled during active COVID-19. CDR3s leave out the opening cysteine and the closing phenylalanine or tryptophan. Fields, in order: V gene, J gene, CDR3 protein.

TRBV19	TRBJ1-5	ASSIGDSTINQPQH
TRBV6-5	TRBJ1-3	ASTGTGLGNTIY
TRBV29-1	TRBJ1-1	SAAPTDEAF
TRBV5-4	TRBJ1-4	ASSEYSTGVEKLF
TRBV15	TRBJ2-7	ATSRSTGTRDEQY
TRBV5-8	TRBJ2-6	ASSAGTGAPGANVLT
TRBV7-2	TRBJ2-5	ASSTSGRGEETQY
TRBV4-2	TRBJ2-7	ASSQGGVRWQGEGEQY
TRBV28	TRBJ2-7	ASSLFRTSGSYEQY
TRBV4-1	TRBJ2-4	ASQALSGIAKNIQY
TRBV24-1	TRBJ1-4	ATGTGGTNEKLF
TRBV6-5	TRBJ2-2	ASSSGTGLTGELF
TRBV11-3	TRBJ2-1	ASSFGPGLAGDEQF
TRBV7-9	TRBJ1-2	ATEIRGNYGYT
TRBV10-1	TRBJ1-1	ASSAGGYTEAF
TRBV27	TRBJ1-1	ASSLFPGSTEAF
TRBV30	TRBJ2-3	AWSVGQVYTDTQY
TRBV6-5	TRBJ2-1	ASRRTSYNEQF
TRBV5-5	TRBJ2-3	ASSLATGGYDTQY
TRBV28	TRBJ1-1	ASSRGGKNTEAF
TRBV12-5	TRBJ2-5	ASGLRITGTSGSTPSQETQY
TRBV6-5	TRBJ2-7	ASGRWQVRDEQY